This TCR beta chain emerged from a study of blood T cell repertoires in COVID-19. In the study overall: Sources were T cells, B-cell-depleted T cells, or PBMCs; the material itself was cDNA or gDNA.

This clone was seen only a few times. Per germline, CDR1 SGHTA and CDR2 FQGTGA. V lost 1 base to trimming and J lost 5 bases, with 15 bases between them. The CDR3 consists of 15 residues. The protocol was immunoSEQ multiplex PCR, while the TCRdb copy is restricted to in-frame clones and leaves out a portion. The sample consists of approximately 90,000 clones, roughly 80% of them appearing once. Sequencing used peripheral blood. This chain joins TRBV7-3 and TRBJ2-7, with a weak D call TRBD2 (5 bases). This sequence originates from a man in his fifties or sixties with acute or convalescent COVID-19. The CDR3 DNA follows: TGTGCCAGCAGCTTAAATGCTGCCGGGGTAGACGAGCAGTACTTC. Encoded protein: CASSLNAAGVDEQYF.